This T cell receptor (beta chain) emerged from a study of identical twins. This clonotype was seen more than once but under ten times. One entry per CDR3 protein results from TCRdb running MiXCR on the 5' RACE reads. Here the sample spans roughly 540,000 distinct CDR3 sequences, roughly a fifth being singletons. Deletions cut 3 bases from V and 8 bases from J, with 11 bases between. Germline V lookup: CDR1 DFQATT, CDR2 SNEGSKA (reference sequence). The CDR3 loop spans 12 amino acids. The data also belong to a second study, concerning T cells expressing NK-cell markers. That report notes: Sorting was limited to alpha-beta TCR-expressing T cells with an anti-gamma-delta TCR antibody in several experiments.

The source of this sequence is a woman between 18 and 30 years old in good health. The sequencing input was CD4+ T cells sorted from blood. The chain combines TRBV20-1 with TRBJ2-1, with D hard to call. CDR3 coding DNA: TGCAGTGCTAGCCGGCCGAACGATGAGCAGTTCTTC. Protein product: CSASRPNDEQFF.